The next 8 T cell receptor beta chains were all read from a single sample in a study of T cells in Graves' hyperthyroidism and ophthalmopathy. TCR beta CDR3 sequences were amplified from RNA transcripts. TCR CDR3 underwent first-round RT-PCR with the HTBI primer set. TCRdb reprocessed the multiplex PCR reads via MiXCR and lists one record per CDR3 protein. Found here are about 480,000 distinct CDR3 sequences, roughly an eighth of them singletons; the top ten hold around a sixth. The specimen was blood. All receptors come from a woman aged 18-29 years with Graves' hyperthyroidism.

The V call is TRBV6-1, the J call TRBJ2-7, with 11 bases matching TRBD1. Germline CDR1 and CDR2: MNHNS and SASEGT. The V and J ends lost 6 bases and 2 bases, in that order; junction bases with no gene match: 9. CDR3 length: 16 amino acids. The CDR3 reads CASRKDGTGGTYEQYF. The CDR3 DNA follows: TGTGCCAGCAGGAAAGATGGGACAGGGGGAACCTACGAGCAGTACTTC.

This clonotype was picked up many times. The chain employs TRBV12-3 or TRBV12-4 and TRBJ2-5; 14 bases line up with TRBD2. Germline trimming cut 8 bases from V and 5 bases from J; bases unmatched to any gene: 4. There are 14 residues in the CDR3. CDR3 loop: CASGWTSGRETQYF. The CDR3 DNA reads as TGTGCCAGCGGTTGGACTAGCGGGAGGGAGACCCAGTACTTC.

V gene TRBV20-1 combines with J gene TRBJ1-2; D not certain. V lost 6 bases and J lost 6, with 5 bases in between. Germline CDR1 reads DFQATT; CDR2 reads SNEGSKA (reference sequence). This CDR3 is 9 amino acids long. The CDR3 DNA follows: TGCAGTGCAGGAGATGGCTACACCTTC. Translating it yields CSAGDGYTF.

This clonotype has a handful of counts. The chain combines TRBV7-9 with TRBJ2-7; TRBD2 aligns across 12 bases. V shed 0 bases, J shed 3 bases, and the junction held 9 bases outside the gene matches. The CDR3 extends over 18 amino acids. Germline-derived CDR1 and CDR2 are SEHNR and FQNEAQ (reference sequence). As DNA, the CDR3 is TGTGCCAGCAGCTTAGCTCTGAGAGCTAGCGGGAGGGACTACGAGCAGTACTTC. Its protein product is CASSLALRASGRDYEQYF. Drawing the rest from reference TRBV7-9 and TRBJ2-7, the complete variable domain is DTGVSQNPRHKITKRGQNVTFRCDPISEHNRLYWYRQTLGQGPEFLTYFQNEAQLEKSRLLSDRFSAERPKGSFSTLEIQRTEQGDSAMYLCASSLALRASGRDYEQYFGPGTRLTVT.

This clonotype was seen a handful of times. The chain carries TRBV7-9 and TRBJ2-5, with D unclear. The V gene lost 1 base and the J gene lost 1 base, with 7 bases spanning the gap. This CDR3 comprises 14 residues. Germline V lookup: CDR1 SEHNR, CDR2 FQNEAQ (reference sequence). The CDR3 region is CASSLGLTQETQYF. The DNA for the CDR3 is TGTGCCAGCAGCTTAGGACTGACCCAAGAGACCCAGTACTTC.

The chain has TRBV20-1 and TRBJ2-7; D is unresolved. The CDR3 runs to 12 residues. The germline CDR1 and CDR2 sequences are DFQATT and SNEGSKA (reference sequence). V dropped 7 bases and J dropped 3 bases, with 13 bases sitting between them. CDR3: CSVKAEIYEQYF. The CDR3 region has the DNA TGCAGTGTCAAGGCCGAAATCTACGAGCAGTACTTC.

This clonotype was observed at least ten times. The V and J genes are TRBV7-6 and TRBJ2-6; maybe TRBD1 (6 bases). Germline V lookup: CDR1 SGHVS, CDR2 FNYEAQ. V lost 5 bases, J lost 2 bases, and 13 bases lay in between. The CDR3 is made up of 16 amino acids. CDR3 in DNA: TGTGCCAGCAGCCTAACAGGGTTTCCTGGGGCCAACGTCCTGACTTTC. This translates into CASSLTGFPGANVLTF.

This CDR3 is CAIRDAGTANYNEQFF. For the CDR3, the DNA is TGTGCCATCAGGGACGCCGGGACTGCCAATTACAATGAGCAGTTCTTC. This chain connects TRBV10-3 to TRBJ2-1, with D possibly being TRBD2 (6 bases). Trimming pared 6 bases from V and 4 bases from J, leaving 19 bases between. Per germline, CDR1 ENHRY and CDR2 SYGVKD. CDR3 size: 16 residues.